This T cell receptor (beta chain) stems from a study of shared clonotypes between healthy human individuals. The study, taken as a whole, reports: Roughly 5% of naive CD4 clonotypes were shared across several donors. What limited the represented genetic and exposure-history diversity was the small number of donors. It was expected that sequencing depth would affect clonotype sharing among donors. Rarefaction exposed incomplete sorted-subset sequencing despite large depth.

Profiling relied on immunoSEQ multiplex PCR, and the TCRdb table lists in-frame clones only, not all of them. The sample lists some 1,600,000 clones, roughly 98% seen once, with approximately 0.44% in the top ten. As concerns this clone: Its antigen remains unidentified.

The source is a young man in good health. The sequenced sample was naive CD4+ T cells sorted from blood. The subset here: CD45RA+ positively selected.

The DNA for the CDR3 is TGTGCCAGCAGTCTTCGACTTGCCCACCCCTGGGAGCAAAAAGAGACCCAGTACTTC. It codes for CASSLRLAHPWEQKETQYF. The chain combines TRBV14 with TRBJ2-5; possibly TRBD2 for D (5 bases). The germline V and J ends were trimmed by 6 bases and 3 bases, with 29 bases remaining between them. This CDR3 region has 19 residues. Germline lookup yields CDR1 SGHDN and CDR2 FVKESK.